This T cell receptor (beta chain) comes out of a study of sequential checkpoint blockade in melanoma (dated by TCRdb to about 2019). Regarding the complete study: In a 1:1 randomization, patients received either first-line nivolumab then ipilimumab (arm A) or ipilimumab then nivolumab (arm B). Maintenance nivolumab came after both trial sequences. What the research found in general, with its limitations: Larger, independent patient cohorts are needed to validate the response-prediction model that combines TCR metrics and mutation burden.

On this clone itself: It has no known antigen specificity. Within one base of it there is no much larger clone, and no base qualities were kept.

Clipping removes 3 bases from V and 3 bases from J, with 3 as the unmatched junction base count. There are 15 amino acids in the CDR3, from cysteine to phenylalanine inclusive. Only the CDR3 DNA is retained, 45 bases long and in frame from the first base. From a lookup of the germline V gene, CDR1 and CDR2 are SGHTA and FQGTGA. The treatment or condition label for this specimen denotes: randomized to nivolumab then ipilimumab (arm A) or the reverse (arm B). None of the patients in the trial had previously been given DNA-damaging chemotherapy. On a FACS Aria II flow cytometer, live CD3+CD8+ cells that were negative for CD19 and CD56 were sorted from thawed PBMCs. The samples were obtained from melanoma patients enrolled in CheckMate 064, an open-label, randomized phase II trial testing sequential checkpoint blockade. Peripheral blood mononuclear cells were obtained through leukapheresis, purified using Ficoll-Paque, and frozen in human serum containing approximately 9.1% DMSO. Immediately after sorting, the purity of the sorted blood CD3+CD8+ cells was confirmed to be >95%, and DNA was then extracted.

The immunoSEQ Assay was used to immunosequence TCRbeta CDR3 regions from genomic DNA. Prior to high-throughput sequencing, genomic DNA was amplified by bias-controlled multiplex PCR. The published analysis was carried out like this. To quantify the absolute abundance of each unique TCRbeta CDR3 region, the sequences were collapsed and filtered. Clonality, defined as 1 minus Pielou's evenness, was calculated using productive rearrangements only. A previously published method was used to identify clones whose frequencies were significantly greater in on-treatment samples than in baseline samples. Not all clones reach the TCRdb copy of this immuneACCESS table, which keeps in-frame sequences only. Checked studies attribute under half of the gap to unresolved V genes and leave the rest unexplained. From that table come the V and J calls and clone size; the DNA was used to work out D and trimming. The sample yields about 27,000 clones; roughly 80% were counted once. More than 10% of the sample comes from the top ten.

The clonotype comes from a human donor with melanoma. This material consisted of CD8+ T cells sorted from blood (inferred from file names), taken from a patient given nivolumab and ipilimumab in sequence. The chain is assembled from TRBV7-3 and TRBJ2-1, with 9 middle bases fitting TRBD2. CDR3 reads: CASSFYSGGYNEQFF. The sequence in DNA is TGTGCCAGCAGCTTTTATAGCGGGGGCTACAATGAGCAGTTCTTC.